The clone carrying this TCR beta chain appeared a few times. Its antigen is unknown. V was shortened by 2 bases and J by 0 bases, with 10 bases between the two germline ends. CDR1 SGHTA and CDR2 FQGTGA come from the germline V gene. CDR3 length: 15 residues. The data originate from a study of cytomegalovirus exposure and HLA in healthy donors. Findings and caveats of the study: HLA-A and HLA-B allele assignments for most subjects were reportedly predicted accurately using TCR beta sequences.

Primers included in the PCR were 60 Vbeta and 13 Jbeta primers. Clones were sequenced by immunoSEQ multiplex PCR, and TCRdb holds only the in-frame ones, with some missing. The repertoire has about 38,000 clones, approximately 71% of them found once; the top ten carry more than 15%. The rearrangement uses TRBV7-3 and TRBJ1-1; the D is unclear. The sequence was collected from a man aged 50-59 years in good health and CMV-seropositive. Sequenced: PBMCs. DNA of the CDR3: TGTGCCAGCAGCTTATTTAACAGCTTGAACACTGAAGCTTTCTTT. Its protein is CASSLFNSLNTEAFF.